Shown below are 18 T cell receptor beta chains from a single sample sequenced in a study of blood T cell repertoires in COVID-19. TCRdb's copy holds only in-frame clones and misses some; the assay was immunoSEQ multiplex PCR. The table lists hundreds of thousands of clones, around 87% of them singletons. Sequenced material: peripheral blood. The receptors were sampled from a man between 18 and 29 years old with active or convalescent COVID-19.

CDR3 sequence reads: CASSSTGGPYEQYF. In nucleotides, the CDR3 is TGTGCCAGCAGCTCGACAGGGGGTCCCTACGAGCAGTACTTC. This sequence joins TRBV7-9 and TRBJ2-7, with 9 bases identical to TRBD1. This CDR3 contains 14 residues. CDR1 is SEHNR and CDR2 is FQNEAQ in the germline V gene (reference sequence). V lost 4 bases and J lost 2; bases outside the gene matches: 3.

In the case of this clone: Other DNA sequences within the sample encode an identical CDR3. The chain carries TRBV5-6 and TRBJ1-5, with no clear D. Trimming removed 1 base from V and 4 bases from J, with 3 bases in between. This CDR3 spans 12 amino acids. From germline, CDR1 is SGHDT and CDR2 YYEEEE. The chain's CDR3 is CASSLLNQPQHF. CDR3 nucleotides: TGTGCCAGCAGCTTGTTAAATCAGCCCCAGCATTTT.

This clone has just one count. This rearrangement joins TRBV5-1 to TRBJ2-7; maybe TRBD1 (6 bases). Deletions cut 0 bases from V and 1 base from J, with 11 bases between. CDR3 length: 15 residues. From germline, CDR1 is SGHRS and CDR2 YFSETQ. CDR3 sequence (DNA): TGCGCCAGCAGCTTGGGTCAGGGGCTTTCCTACGAGCAGTACTTC. This gives the protein CASSLGQGLSYEQYF.

This rearrangement joins TRBV29-1 to TRBJ1-2, with D tentatively TRBD1 (5 bases). V lost 7 bases, J lost 4 bases, and 10 bases lay in between. Germline CDR1 is SQVTM and CDR2 is ANQGSEA. The CDR3 runs to 11 residues. Here the CDR3 reads CSGLTVYGYTF. CDR3 DNA sequence: TGCAGCGGCCTGACAGTCTATGGCTACACCTTC.

This rearrangement joins TRBV7-9 to TRBJ2-5; D not certain. Germline CDR1 is SEHNR and CDR2 is FQNEAQ (reference sequence). V lost 8 bases and J lost 4, with 17 bases in between. The CDR3 has 14 residues. In DNA form, the CDR3 reads TGTGCCAGCTCGTTGGGTAGCCTTCGAGAGACCCAGTACTTC. Its translation is CASSLGSLRETQYF.

The J gene is TRBJ2-7, the V gene TRBV7-8, with D maybe TRBD1 (5 bases). With 3 bases removed from V and 1 base from J, the gap between germline ends came to 19 bases. This CDR3 comprises 17 residues. CDR1 is SGHVS, CDR2 FQNEAQ, per germline. The CDR3, as DNA: TGTGCCAGCAGCTTTCTCCCTCGGGCAGGGCCTTCCTACGAGCAGTACTTC. This encodes CASSFLPRAGPSYEQYF.

For this clone: A read error may account for a junction end that differs from germline. The chain joins TRBV9 to TRBJ2-3, with D maybe TRBD1 (5 bases). The germline V gene has CDR1 SGDLS and CDR2 YYNGEE. CDR3 length: 13 residues. CDR3 sequence reads: CASSVVATGTQYF. The DNA for the CDR3 is TGTGCCAGCAGCGTAGTAGCCACAGGTACGCAGTATTTT.

The chain has TRBV7-6 and TRBJ1-1; 7 nucleotides match TRBD1. Looked up from germline, CDR1 is SGHVS and CDR2 is FNYEAQ. The CDR3 loop spans 16 amino acids. Trimming removed 0 bases from V and 1 base from J; junction bases left unmatched: 5. CDR3 nucleotides: TGTGCCAGCAGCTTAGCGACAGGGTTACGGAACACTGAAGCTTTCTTT. It codes for CASSLATGLRNTEAFF.

This clone turned up a few times. The chain joins TRBV7-8 to TRBJ1-4, with 7 bases matching TRBD1. J lost 8 bases, V lost 5 bases, and 23 bases had no gene match. Looked up from germline, CDR1 is SGHVS and CDR2 is FQNEAQ. The CDR3 sequence is 19 residues long. The CDR3 spells CASSTYPSPTGNEVEKLFF. CDR3 in DNA: TGTGCCAGCAGCACATACCCAAGCCCGACAGGGAACGAGGTCGAAAAACTGTTTTTT.

The chain recombines TRBV20-1 with TRBJ1-6; 7 bases agree with TRBD1. The V gene end was trimmed by 3 bases and the J gene end by 13 bases; junction bases not matched to a gene: 12. This CDR3 spans 14 amino acids. Germline V CDR1 and CDR2: DFQATT, SNEGSKA (reference sequence). As DNA, the CDR3 is TGCAGTGCTAGTCGTGGGACAGAAAGCGTTCCCCTCCACTTT. Translating it yields CSASRGTESVPLHF.

The chain links TRBV7-8 to TRBJ2-1; 9 nucleotides line up with TRBD2. The trim removed 1 base at V and 1 base at J, leaving 8 bases unmatched. There are 18 residues in the CDR3. Germline V gene sequence: CDR1 SGHVS, CDR2 FQNEAQ. CDR3 amino acids: CASSLVGSGRSSYNEQFF. In nucleotides, the CDR3 is TGTGCCAGCAGCTTAGTGGGTAGCGGGAGATCGTCCTACAATGAGCAGTTCTTC.

The chain carries TRBV6-5 and TRBJ2-7; TRBD1 agrees at 7 bases. CDR3 length: 15 residues. Looked up from germline, CDR1 is MNHEY and CDR2 is SVGAGI. V shed 6 bases and J 3 bases; nucleotides not matched to a gene: 11. The CDR3 region is CASRPSTGEFYEQYF. CDR3 nucleotide sequence: TGTGCCAGCAGACCTAGTACAGGGGAGTTCTACGAGCAGTACTTC.

This chain links TRBV28 with TRBJ2-3; D unclear. V was shortened by 2 bases and J by 4 bases, with 10 bases between the two germline ends. The CDR3 loop spans 14 amino acids. CDR1 is MDHEN and CDR2 is SYDVKM in the germline V gene. The CDR3, as DNA: TGTGCCAGCAGTTTAATGTTAGCAGCAGATACGCAGTATTTT. Its translation is CASSLMLAADTQYF. The variable domain in full, completed from reference TRBV28 and TRBJ2-3, reads DVKVTQSSRYLVKRTGEKVFLECVQDMDHENMFWYRQDPGLGLRLIYFSYDVKMKEKGDIPEGYSVSREKKERFSLILESASTNQTSMYLCASSLMLAADTQYFGPGTRLTVL.

In this sample, this clone turned up once. V and J are TRBV7-2 and TRBJ1-1, with D unresolved. Trimming cost V 5 bases and J 11 bases, with 15 bases left between them. Germline V gene sequence: CDR1 SGHTA, CDR2 FQGNSA. This CDR3 spans 12 amino acids. In DNA, the CDR3 is TGTGCCAGCAGCCTCGGGATATCCCAGGCTTTCTTT. Amino acids: CASSLGISQAFF.

This clone was counted between two and nine times. The chain has TRBV27 and TRBJ1-5, with unresolved D. V shed 5 bases and J shed 0 bases, with 11 bases lying between them. The CDR3 sequence is 15 residues long. CDR1 and CDR2 from the germline V gene are MNHEY and SMNVEV (reference sequence). The CDR3 nucleotides read TGTGCCAGCAGTGGGCGCGGAGGTAGCAATCAGCCCCAGCATTTT. Encoded protein: CASSGRGGSNQPQHF.

The chain links TRBV5-1 to TRBJ2-7; D may be TRBD2 (6 bases). The CDR3 extends over 15 amino acids. V was cut by 4 bases and J by 2 bases, with 16 bases left in between. Per germline, CDR1 SGHRS and CDR2 YFSETQ. The CDR3 DNA reads as TGCGCCAGCAGCGGCAAGGGTCCGGGGGCCTACGAGCAGTACTTC. This translates into CASSGKGPGAYEQYF.

The V call is TRBV7-9, the J call TRBJ2-1; 7 bases are a match to TRBD2. Germline lookup yields CDR1 SEHNR and CDR2 FQNEAQ (reference sequence). The CDR3 has 13 residues. V lost 3 bases to trimming and J lost 9 bases; unmatched junction nucleotides: 5. For the CDR3, the DNA is TGTGCCAGCAGCTTGGAGACTAGCCTTGAGCAGTTCTTC. Protein: CASSLETSLEQFF. Full variable domain (rest looked up from reference TRBV7-9 and TRBJ2-1): DTGVSQNPRHKITKRGQNVTFRCDPISEHNRLYWYRQTLGQGPEFLTYFQNEAQLEKSRLLSDRFSAERPKGSFSTLEIQRTEQGDSAMYLCASSLETSLEQFFGPGTRLTVL.

J is TRBJ2-1 and V is TRBV10-3, with 10 nucleotides matching TRBD2. CDR3 length: 15 residues. From germline, CDR1 is ENHRY and CDR2 SYGVKD. V was clipped by 4 bases and J by 5 bases; unmatched bases: 5. The CDR3 loop is CAISAGTSEDNEQFF. The CDR3 nucleotides are TGTGCCATCAGTGCGGGGACTAGCGAGGACAATGAGCAGTTCTTC.